The 5 T cell receptor beta chains presented below share a single source sample, sequenced in a study of regulatory T cells in long-lasting Graves disease. Time point indicated: newly diagnosed GD, antithyroid drugs for less than 3 months. Preparation of the TCR library used RNA extracted from PBMCs. Investigators prepared the TCR beta libraries by applying iRepertoire HTBI primers and Arm-PCR of CDR3 regions. TCRdb reprocessed the multiplex PCR reads via MiXCR and lists one record per CDR3 protein. The sample yields about 440,000 distinct CDR3 sequences, just under 15% seen once. These data were also reused for a study on T cells in Graves' hyperthyroidism and ophthalmopathy.

Here the sequenced sample was peripheral blood mononuclear cells (PBMCs), taken at new diagnosis, from a patient treated with antithyroid drugs. The receptor set was obtained from a woman aged 25 to 39 with Graves disease.

This clonotype was counted a few times. The chain joins TRBV5-1 to TRBJ2-7; D remains unclear. The CDR3 has 14 amino acids. Germline CDR1 SGHRS, CDR2 YFSETQ. Trimming removed 0 bases at V and 2 bases at J, with 9 bases between. CDR3 region: CASSLVDGTYEQYF. The DNA of the CDR3 is TGCGCCAGCAGCTTGGTGGACGGTACCTACGAGCAGTACTTC. Full variable domain (remainder filled in from reference TRBV5-1 and TRBJ2-7): KAGVTQTPRYLIKTRGQQVTLSCSPISGHRSVSWYQQTPGQGLQFLFEYFSETQRNKGNFPGRFSGRQFSNSRSEMNVSTLELGDSALYLCASSLVDGTYEQYFGPGTRLTVT.

The genes are TRBV19 and TRBJ2-1, with TRBD2 identical over 9 bases. The length of the CDR3 is 14 residues. V shed 6 bases and J 6 bases; nucleotides not matched to a gene: 6. Germline V lookup: CDR1 LNHDA, CDR2 SQIVND (reference sequence). The CDR3: CASRSSGRPNEQFF. For the CDR3, the DNA is TGTGCCAGTAGGTCCAGCGGGAGGCCCAATGAGCAGTTCTTC.

Notes on this clonotype: The CDR3 does not close with the conserved phenylalanine or tryptophan, likely indicating a read error. The chain joins TRBV9 to TRBJ2-7; 12 bases line up with TRBD2. The CDR3 is 16 amino acids. CDR1 and CDR2 from the germline V gene are SGDLS and YYNGEE. V was clipped by 8 bases and J by 4 bases; unmatched bases: 13. The CDR3 nucleotides read TGTGCCAGTAGCCCCGCTAGCGGGAGGGCCGTATACGAGCAGTACCTC. It yields the protein CASSPASGRAVYEQYL.

Points on this clonotype: Being one base from a much bigger clone, this may be a read error. The chain joins TRBV6-1 to TRBJ2-7, with D perhaps matching TRBD1 (5 bases). V shed 6 bases and J shed 3 bases, with 9 bases lying between them. Looked up from germline, CDR1 is MNHNS and CDR2 is SASEGT. CDR3 length: 12 amino acids. For the CDR3, the DNA is TGTGCCAGCAGGAAGACAGTCTACGAGCAGTACTTC. Translated: CASRKTVYEQYF.

The V and J genes are TRBV5-1 and TRBJ2-5; TRBD2 matches at 10 bases. V lost 4 bases and J lost 2; bases outside the gene matches: 5. Per the germline V gene, CDR1 is SGHRS and CDR2 is YFSETQ. This CDR3 has 15 amino acids. The CDR3 nucleotides are TGCGCCAGCAGCCAGAGGACTAGCGGACAAGAGACCCAGTACTTC. Its translation is CASSQRTSGQETQYF.